This T cell receptor beta chain was sequenced in a study of PD-1 blockade in classical Hodgkin lymphoma (dated by TCRdb to 2018 to 2021). With regard to the full study: Nivolumab dosing was 3 mg/kg intravenously every 2 weeks, continuing until either disease progression or unacceptable toxicity. To define a peripheral blood immune signature of response to PD-1 blockade in classical Hodgkin lymphoma, the study combined TCR beta sequencing with CyTOF.

A word on this clone: Its recognized antigen is unknown. Base qualities are missing; no much larger clone stands one base away.

Genomic DNA was extracted with the Qiagen DNeasy kit from unsorted PBMCs and from negatively selected CD4+ and CD8+ fractions. Amplification of TCR beta CDR3 regions was done by immunoSEQ multiplex PCR with primers that anneal to V and J segments. A synthetic immune receptor repertoire was used to minimize amplification bias, and any remaining bias was removed computationally after sequencing. As for how the authors treated the data: Custom Python scripts were used to quantify repertoire diversity as the Shannon entropy index. Unsorted, CD4+ and CD8+ repertoires were analyzed separately, except in combined analyses where CD4+ and CD8+ sequences were merged in silico. A clone counted as expanded when the clone's frequency after treatment rose at least 2-fold relative to C1D1, and clones undetected at baseline were given a pseudocount of 0.5. Clones with 0 or 1 copy at C1D1 were classified as singleton clones, and clones with 2 or more copies were classified as non-singleton clones. Clones expanded in unsorted samples were assigned a CD4+, CD8+ or unknown annotation through matching of protein sequences in sorted samples from the same patient. Diversity changes from C1D1 to C4D1 were tested in paired samples using Wilcoxon tests. Entries here come from immuneACCESS through TCRdb and include only in-frame sequences with V and J called. Some clones fail to appear in such tables; in the studies checked, an unresolved V gene covers under half of the shortfall, and the cause of the remainder is unknown. V, J and clone size were drawn from that table, and D and trimming were deduced from the DNA. Present in this sample are 40,000 to 45,000 clones, over 75% of which were seen just once. The ten largest clones take up 10% to 15% of the sample.

Sample time point, as interpreted from the label and publication: cycle 1 day 1 (C1D1), immediately before nivolumab initiation. Relapse after autologous stem cell transplantation had occurred in all trial patients, and cohorts A, B and C were distinguished by prior brentuximab vedotin exposure. The trial cohort included around 56 patients with relapsed/refractory classical Hodgkin lymphoma, and each patient had a best overall response of complete response, partial response or progressive disease. In the multi-cohort phase II CheckMate 205 trial, trial patients received single-agent nivolumab. An independent review committee assessed best overall response by applying the 2007 International Working Group response criteria. PBMCs from the trial were collected at three points: immediately before nivolumab initiation (C1D1), and during therapy at cycle 2 day 1 and cycle 4 day 1. Peripheral blood was collected in 8 mL Vacutainer Cell Preparation Tubes, from which PBMCs were isolated by centrifugation and then cryopreserved.

The CDR3 runs 16 residues from the cysteine to the phenylalanine. Only the CDR3 DNA stays, 48 bases, in frame from base 1. V lost 1 base and J lost 2 bases, and the count of bases not matched to a germline gene is 6. CDR1 and CDR2, per the germline V gene (reference sequence), are SGHNT and YYREEE. Study-wide conclusions, independent of this receptor: Trial patients achieving complete response had baseline diversity similar to newly diagnosed patients, whereas partial responders and progressors had significantly lower diversity. Baseline TCR diversity was reported as lower in newly diagnosed patients than in healthy donors, and lower still in relapsed/refractory patients. By C4D1, a significant rise was seen in CD4+ TCR diversity but not in CD8+ TCR diversity (p=0.0027 vs p=0.16), and the rise was most apparent among complete responders (p=0.02). Diversity was lower in patients who began nivolumab less than 1 year after ASCT, so these patients were left out of later analyses to avoid confounding by immune reconstitution. The study was restricted to a single clinical trial cohort, and the causes of repertoire differences, possibly disease activity or prior therapy, were left undefined.

This receptor chain uses TRBV5-4 and TRBJ2-5, with 9 bases in between that match TRBD2. Sequenced material: peripheral blood mononuclear cells (PBMCs), taken at baseline. The TCR originated in a human donor with classical Hodgkin lymphoma. The CDR3 is CASSLQLAGAQETQYF. The nucleotides read TGTGCCAGCAGCTTGCAACTAGCGGGTGCACAAGAGACCCAGTACTTC. The variable domain in full, with residues beyond the CDR3 obtained from the reference TRBV5-4 and TRBJ2-5 genes, is ETGVTQSPTHLIKTRGQQVTLRCSSQSGHNTVSWYQQALGQGPQFIFQYYREEENGRGNFPPRFSGLQFPNYSSELNVNALELDDSALYLCASSLQLAGAQETQYFGPGTRLLVL.